The clone carrying this T cell receptor beta chain was detected ten times or more. Its antigen is not known. The data derive from a study of identical twins. Study-level points and caveats: Out-of-frame alpha sequences shared by twins were enriched for low generation probability.

TCRdb reprocessed the 5' RACE reads via MiXCR and lists one record per CDR3 protein. The data hold 310,000 or so distinct CDR3 sequences, with under 9.5% observed a single time. The data also belong to a second study, concerning yellow fever vaccine responses in identical twins.

Source material: memory (CD45RO+) T cells sorted from blood. This clonotype was sampled from a woman younger than 35 in good health.

The CDR3, as DNA: TGTGCCAGCAGCTCAAGATTTTCTAGAAACACCGGGGAGCTGTTTTTT. Its translation is CASSSRFSRNTGELFF. The rearrangement joins TRBV7-3 to TRBJ2-2; D is uncertain. Trimming left V 4 bases short and J 2 bases short, with 14 bases between. The germline gives CDR1 SGHTA, CDR2 FQGTGA. The CDR3 runs 16 residues.